This T cell receptor beta chain was profiled in a study of blood T cell repertoires in COVID-19. As for the study in general: The samples span acute and convalescent COVID-19 from the United States, Italy and Spain. PBMCs, B-cell-depleted T cells, or T cells provided the cDNA or gDNA that made up the material.

Methods used by the authors: Amplification from reference gene primers served as the basis for estimated nucleated cell counts. Clones were sequenced by immunoSEQ multiplex PCR, and TCRdb holds only the in-frame ones, with some missing. The DNA gave D and trimming, while V, J and clone size come from that table. Of under 200,000 clones in the sample, nearly 90% were seen once. Germline V gene lookup returns CDR1 LNHDA and CDR2 SQIVND (reference sequence). This CDR3 region has 15 residues. Trimming left V 8 bases short and J 7 bases short, with 20 bases between. The clonotype was recovered from a man aged 55-75 years with active or convalescent COVID-19. The sample taken for sequencing was peripheral blood. V usage is TRBV19 and J usage is TRBJ2-2; D is possibly TRBD1 (6 bases). The CDR3 loop reads CASSLYWGLGGELFF. DNA for the CDR3: TGTGCCAGTTCCCTGTACTGGGGGCTCGGCGGGGAGCTGTTTTTT.